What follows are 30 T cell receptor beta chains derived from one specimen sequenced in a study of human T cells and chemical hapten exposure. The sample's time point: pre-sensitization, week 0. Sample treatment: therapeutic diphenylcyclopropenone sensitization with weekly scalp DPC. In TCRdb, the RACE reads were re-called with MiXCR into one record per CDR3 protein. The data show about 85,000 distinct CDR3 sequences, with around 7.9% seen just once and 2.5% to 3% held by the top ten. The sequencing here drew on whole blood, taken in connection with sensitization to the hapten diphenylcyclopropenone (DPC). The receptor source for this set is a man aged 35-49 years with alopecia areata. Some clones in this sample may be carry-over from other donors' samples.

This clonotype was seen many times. CDR3 region: CASSLNLGSMNIQYF. DNA of the CDR3: TGTGCCAGCAGTTTAAATCTTGGTAGCATGAACATTCAGTACTTC. This chain uses TRBV12-3 or TRBV12-4 with TRBJ2-4; D gene ambiguous. The CDR3 is 15 residues long. Trimming shortened V by 2 bases and J by 7 bases, and 15 bases separated the two germline ends.

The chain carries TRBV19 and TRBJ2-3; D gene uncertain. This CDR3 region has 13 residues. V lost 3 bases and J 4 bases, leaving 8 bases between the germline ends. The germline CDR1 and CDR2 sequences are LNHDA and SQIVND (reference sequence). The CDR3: CASSINGADTQYF. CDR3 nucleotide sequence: TGTGCCAGTAGTATTAACGGCGCAGATACGCAGTATTTT.

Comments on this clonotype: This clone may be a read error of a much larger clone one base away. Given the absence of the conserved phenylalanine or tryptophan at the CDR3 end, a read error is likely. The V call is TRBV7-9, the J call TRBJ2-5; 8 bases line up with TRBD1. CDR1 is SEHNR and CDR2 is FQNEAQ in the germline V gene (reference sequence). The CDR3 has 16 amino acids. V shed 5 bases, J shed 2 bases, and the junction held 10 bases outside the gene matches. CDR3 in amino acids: CASSPIGQGAQETQYS. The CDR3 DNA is TGTGCCAGCAGCCCCATAGGACAGGGCGCACAAGAGACCCAGTACTCC.

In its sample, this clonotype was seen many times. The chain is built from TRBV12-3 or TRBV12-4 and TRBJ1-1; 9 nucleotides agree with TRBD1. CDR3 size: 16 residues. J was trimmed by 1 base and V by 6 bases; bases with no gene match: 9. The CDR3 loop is CASRGGTGHGNTEAFF. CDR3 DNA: TGTGCCAGCAGGGGGGGGACAGGGCACGGGAACACTGAAGCTTTCTTT.

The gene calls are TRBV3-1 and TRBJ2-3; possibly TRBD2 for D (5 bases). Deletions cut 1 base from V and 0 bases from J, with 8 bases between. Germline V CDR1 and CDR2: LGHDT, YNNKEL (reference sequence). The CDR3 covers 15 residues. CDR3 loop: CASSQARGSTDTQYF. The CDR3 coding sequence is TGTGCCAGCAGCCAAGCTAGAGGGAGCACAGATACGCAGTATTTT.

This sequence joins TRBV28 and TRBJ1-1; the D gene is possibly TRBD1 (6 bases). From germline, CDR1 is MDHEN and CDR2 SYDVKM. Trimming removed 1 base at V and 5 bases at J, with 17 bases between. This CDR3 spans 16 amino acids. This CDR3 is CASSLSGGASWTEAFF. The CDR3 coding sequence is TGTGCCAGCAGTTTATCCGGGGGCGCGAGTTGGACTGAAGCTTTCTTT.

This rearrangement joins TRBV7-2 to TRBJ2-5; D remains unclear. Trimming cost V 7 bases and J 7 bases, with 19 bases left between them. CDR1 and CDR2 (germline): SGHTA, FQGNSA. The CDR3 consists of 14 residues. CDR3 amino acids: CASNPIPKTGTQYF. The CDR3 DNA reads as TGTGCCAGCAACCCAATACCCAAAACCGGGACCCAGTACTTC.

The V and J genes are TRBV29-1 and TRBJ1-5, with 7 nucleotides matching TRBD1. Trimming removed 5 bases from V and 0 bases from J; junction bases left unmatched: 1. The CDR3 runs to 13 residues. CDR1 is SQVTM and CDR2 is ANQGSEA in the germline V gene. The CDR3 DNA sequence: TGCAGCGTTCCAGGGGGTAGCAATCAGCCCCAGCATTTT. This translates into CSVPGGSNQPQHF. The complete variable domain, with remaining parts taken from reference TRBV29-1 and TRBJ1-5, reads SAVISQKPSRDICQRGTSLTIQCQVDSQVTMMFWYRQQPGQSLTLIATANQGSEATYESGFVIDKFPISRPNLTFSTLTVSNMSPEDSSIYLCSVPGGSNQPQHFGDGTRLSIL.

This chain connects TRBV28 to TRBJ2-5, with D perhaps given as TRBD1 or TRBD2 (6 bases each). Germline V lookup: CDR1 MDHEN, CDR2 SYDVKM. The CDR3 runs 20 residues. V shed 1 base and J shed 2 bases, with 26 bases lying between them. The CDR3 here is CASSLYRDTLGGWGQETQYF. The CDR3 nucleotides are TGTGCCAGCAGTTTATACCGGGACACCTTAGGGGGGTGGGGTCAAGAGACCCAGTACTTC.

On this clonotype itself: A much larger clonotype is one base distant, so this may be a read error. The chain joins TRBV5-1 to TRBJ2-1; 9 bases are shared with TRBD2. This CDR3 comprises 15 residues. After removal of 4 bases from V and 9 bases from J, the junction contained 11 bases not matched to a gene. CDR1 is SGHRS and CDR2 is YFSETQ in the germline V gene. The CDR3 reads CASSPPAGGTVEQFF. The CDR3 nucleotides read TGCGCCAGCAGCCCCCCGGCGGGAGGGACCGTTGAGCAGTTCTTC.

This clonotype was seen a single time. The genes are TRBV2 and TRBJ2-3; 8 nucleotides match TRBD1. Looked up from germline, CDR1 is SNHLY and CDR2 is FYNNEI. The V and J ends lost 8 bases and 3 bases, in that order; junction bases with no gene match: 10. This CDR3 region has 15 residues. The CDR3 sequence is CASLRTGYPTDTQYF. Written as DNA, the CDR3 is TGTGCCAGCTTAAGGACAGGGTATCCGACAGATACGCAGTATTTT.

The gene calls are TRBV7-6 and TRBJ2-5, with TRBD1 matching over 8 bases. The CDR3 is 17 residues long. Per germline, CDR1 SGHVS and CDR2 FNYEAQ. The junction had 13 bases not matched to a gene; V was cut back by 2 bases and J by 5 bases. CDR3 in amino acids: CASSLRSSGGAGETQYF. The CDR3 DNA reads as TGTGCCAGCAGCTTAAGATCGTCAGGGGGCGCTGGGGAGACCCAGTACTTC.

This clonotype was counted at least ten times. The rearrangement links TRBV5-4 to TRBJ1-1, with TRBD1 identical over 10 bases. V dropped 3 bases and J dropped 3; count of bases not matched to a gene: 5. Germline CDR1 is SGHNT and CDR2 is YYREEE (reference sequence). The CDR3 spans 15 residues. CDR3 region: CASSSGDRGYTEAFF. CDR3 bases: TGTGCCAGCAGCTCCGGGGACAGGGGATACACTGAAGCTTTCTTT.

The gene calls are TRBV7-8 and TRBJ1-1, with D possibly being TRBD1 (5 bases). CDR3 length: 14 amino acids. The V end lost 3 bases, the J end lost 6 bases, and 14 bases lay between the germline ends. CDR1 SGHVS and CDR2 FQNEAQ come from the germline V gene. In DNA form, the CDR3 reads TGTGCCAGCAGCTTGGGGCCGGGGGACTCTGAAGCTTTCTTT. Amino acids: CASSLGPGDSEAFF.

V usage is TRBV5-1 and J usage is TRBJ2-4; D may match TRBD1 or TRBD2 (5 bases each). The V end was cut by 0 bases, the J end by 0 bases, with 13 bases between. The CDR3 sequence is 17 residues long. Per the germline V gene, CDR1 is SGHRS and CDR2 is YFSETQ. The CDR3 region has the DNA TGCGCCAGCAGCTTGGTTTCCGGGGCCGGAGCCAAAAACATTCAGTACTTC. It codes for CASSLVSGAGAKNIQYF.

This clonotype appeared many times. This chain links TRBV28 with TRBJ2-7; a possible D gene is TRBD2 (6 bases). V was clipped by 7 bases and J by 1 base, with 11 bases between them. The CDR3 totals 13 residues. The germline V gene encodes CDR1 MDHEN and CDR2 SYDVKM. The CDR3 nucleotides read TGTGCCAGCAAACTCGGGACTTCCTACGAGCAGTACTTC. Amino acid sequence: CASKLGTSYEQYF.

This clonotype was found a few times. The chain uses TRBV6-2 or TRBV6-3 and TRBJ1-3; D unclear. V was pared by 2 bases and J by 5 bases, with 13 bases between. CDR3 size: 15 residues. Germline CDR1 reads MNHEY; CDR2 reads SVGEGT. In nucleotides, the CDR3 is TGTGCCAGCAGTTACGACGACTCTCTGCGAAACACCATATATTTT. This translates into CASSYDDSLRNTIYF.

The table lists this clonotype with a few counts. The CDR3 DNA is TGTGCCAGCAGTTACTCGGCGGGGGGGGTCGGACAGACCCAGTACTTC. It is translated as CASSYSAGGVGQTQYF. The gene calls are TRBV6-6 and TRBJ2-5; 9 positions agree with TRBD2. Germline V gene lookup returns CDR1 MNHNY and CDR2 SVGAGI (reference sequence). The CDR3 spans 16 residues. J gave up 6 bases and V 0 bases, and 8 bases lay outside the gene matches.

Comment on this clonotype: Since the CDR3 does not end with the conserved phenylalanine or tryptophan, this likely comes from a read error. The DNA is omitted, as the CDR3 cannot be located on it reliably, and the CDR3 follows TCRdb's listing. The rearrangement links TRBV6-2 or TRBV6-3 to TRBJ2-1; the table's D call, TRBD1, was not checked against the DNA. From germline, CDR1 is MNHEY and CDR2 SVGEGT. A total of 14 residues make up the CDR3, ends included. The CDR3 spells CASSPVYVLTGVSL.

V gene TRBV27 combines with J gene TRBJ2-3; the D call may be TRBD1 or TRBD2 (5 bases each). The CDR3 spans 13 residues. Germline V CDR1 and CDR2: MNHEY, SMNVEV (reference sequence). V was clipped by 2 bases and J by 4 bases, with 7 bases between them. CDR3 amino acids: CASSLEGSDTQYF. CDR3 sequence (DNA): TGTGCCAGCAGTTTAGAGGGGTCAGATACGCAGTATTTT.

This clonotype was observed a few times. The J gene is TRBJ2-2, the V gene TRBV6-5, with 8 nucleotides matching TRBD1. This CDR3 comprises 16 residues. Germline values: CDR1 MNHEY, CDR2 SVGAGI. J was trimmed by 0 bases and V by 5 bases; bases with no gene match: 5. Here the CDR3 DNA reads TGTGCCAGCAGTCCACCGGGACAGGCGAACACCGGGGAGCTGTTTTTT. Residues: CASSPPGQANTGELFF.

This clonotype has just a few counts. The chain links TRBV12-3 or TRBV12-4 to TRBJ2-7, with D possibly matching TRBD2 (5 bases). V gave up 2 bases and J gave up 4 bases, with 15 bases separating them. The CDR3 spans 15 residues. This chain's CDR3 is CASSLPPSLRYEQYF. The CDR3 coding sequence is TGTGCCAGCAGTTTACCCCCTAGCCTACGATACGAGCAGTACTTC.

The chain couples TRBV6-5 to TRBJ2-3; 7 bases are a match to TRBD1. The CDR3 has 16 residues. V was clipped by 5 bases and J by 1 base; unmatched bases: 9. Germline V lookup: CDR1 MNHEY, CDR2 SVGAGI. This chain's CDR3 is CASSTLQGLRTDTQYF. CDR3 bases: TGTGCCAGCAGTACCTTACAGGGGCTTCGCACAGATACGCAGTATTTT.

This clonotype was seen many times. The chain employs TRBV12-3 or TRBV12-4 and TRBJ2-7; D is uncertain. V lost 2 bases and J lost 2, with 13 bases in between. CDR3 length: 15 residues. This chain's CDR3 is CASSLMLTAAYEQYF. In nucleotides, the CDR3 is TGTGCCAGCAGTTTAATGTTAACCGCTGCCTACGAGCAGTACTTC.

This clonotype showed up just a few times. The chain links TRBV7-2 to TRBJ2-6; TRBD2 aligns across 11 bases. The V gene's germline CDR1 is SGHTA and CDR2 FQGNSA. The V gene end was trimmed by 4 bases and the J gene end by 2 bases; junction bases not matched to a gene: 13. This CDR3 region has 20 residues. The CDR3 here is CASSSGWGVTSGTGANVLTF. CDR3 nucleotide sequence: TGTGCCAGCAGCTCAGGATGGGGGGTGACTAGCGGGACTGGGGCCAACGTCCTGACTTTC.

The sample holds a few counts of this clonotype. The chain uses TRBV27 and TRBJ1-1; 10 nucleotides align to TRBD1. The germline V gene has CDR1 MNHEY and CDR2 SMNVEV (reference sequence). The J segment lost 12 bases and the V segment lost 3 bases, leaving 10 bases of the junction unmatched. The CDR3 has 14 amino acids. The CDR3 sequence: CASSFLTGGSGPFF. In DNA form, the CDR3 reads TGTGCCAGCAGTTTTCTGACAGGGGGCAGTGGTCCTTTCTTT.

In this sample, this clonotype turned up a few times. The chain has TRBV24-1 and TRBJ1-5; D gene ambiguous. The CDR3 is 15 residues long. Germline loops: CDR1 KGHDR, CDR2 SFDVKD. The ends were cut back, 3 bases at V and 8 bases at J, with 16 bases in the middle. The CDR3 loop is CATSDTGSRFEPQHF. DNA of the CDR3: TGTGCCACCAGTGATACCGGGTCCAGGTTTGAGCCCCAGCATTTT.

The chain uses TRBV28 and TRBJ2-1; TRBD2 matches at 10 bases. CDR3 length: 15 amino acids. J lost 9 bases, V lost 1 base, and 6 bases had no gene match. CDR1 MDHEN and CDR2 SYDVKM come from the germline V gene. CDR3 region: CASSLYSGRFGEQFF. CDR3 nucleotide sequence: TGTGCCAGCAGTTTATATAGCGGGAGGTTTGGTGAGCAGTTCTTC.

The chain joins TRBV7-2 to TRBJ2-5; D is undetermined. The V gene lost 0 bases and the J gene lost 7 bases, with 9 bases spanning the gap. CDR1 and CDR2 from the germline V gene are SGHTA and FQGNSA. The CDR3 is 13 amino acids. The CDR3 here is CASSLAYEGTQYF. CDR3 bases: TGTGCCAGCAGCTTAGCGTATGAAGGGACCCAGTACTTC.

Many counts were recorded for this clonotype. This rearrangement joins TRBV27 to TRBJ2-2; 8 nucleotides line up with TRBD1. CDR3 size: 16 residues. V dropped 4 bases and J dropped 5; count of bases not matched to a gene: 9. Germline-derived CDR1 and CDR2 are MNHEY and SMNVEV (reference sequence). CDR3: CASSSPRGHFTGELFF. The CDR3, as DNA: TGTGCCAGCAGTTCACCCAGGGGGCATTTTACCGGGGAGCTGTTTTTT.